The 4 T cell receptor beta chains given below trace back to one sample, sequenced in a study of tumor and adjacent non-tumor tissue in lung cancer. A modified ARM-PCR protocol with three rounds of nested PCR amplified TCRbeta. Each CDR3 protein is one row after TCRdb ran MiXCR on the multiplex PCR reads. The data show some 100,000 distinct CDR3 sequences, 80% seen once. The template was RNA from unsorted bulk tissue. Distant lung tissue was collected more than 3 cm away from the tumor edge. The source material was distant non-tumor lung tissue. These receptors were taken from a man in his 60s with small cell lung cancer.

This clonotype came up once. The CDR3 here is CASSFRGEQYF. The CDR3 coding sequence is TGTGCCAGCAGTTTTCGGGGCGAGCAGTACTTC. This chain connects TRBV28 to TRBJ2-7, with a weak D call TRBD2 (5 bases). Germline V CDR1 and CDR2: MDHEN, SYDVKM. Between the trimmed V and J ends, which lost 3 bases and 6 bases, there was a span of 6 bases. This CDR3 is built from 11 residues.

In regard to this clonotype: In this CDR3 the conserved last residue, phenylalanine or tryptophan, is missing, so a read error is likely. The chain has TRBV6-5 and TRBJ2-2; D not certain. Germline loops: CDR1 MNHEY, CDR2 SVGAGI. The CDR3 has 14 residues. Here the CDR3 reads CANSYMSAGGELFL. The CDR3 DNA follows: TGTGCCAACAGTTACATGTCAGCTGGCGGGGAGCTGTTTCTT.

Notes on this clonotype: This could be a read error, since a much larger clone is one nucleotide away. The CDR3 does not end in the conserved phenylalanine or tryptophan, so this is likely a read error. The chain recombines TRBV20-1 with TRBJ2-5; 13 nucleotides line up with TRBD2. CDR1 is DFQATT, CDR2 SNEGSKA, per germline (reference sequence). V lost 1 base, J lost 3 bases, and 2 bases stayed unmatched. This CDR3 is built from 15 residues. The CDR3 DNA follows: TGCAGTGCTAGAGGTGGACTAGCGGGAGAAGAGACCCAGTACATC. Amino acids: CSARGGLAGEETQYI.

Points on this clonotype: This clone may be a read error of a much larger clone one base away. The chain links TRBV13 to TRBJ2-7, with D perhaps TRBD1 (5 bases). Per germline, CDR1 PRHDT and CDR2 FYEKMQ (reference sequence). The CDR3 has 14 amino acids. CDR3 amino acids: CASGFVGRPYEQYF. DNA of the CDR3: TGTGCCAGCGGCTTCGTGGGGCGACCCTACGAGCAGTACTTC.